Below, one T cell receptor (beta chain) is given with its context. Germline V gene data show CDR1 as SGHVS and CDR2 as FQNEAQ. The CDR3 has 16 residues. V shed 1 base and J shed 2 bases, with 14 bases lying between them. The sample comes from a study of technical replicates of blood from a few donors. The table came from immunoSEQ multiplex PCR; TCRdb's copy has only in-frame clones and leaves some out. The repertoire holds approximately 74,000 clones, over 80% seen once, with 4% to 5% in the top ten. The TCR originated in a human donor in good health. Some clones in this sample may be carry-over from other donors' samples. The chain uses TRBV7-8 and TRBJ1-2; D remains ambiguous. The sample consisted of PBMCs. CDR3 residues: CASSLERVGSNYGYTF. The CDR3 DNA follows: TGTGCCAGCAGCTTAGAGAGGGTAGGGTCCAACTATGGCTACACCTTC.